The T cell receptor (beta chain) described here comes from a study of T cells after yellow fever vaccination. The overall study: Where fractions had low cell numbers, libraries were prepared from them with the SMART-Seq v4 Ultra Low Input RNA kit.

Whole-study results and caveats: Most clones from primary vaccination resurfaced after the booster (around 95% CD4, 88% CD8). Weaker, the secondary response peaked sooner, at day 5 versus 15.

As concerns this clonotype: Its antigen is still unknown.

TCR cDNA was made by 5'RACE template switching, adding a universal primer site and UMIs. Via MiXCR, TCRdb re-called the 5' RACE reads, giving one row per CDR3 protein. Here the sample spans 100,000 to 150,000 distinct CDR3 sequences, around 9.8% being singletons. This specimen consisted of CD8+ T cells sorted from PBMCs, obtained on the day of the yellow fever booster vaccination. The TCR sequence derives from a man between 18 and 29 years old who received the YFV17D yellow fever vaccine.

CDR3 sequence reads: CASSRYTGELFF. The CDR3 nucleotides are TGTGCCAGCAGCCGCTACACCGGGGAGCTGTTTTTT. The J gene is TRBJ2-2, the V gene TRBV28; D unclear. CDR3 length: 12 amino acids. Trimming removed 6 bases at V and 3 bases at J, with 5 bases between. Germline loops: CDR1 MDHEN, CDR2 SYDVKM.